These 8 T cell receptor beta chains were sequenced from one sample in a study of human T cells and chemical hapten exposure. This sample's time point: patch test 1, 2 weeks after DPC sensitization. Treatment of the sample: therapeutic diphenylcyclopropenone sensitization with weekly scalp DPC. TCRdb independently ran MiXCR on the RACE reads; one entry per CDR3 protein. The sample includes fewer than 400,000 distinct CDR3 sequences, under 9% of them seen just once. The material sequenced was whole blood, taken in connection with sensitization to the hapten diphenylcyclopropenone (DPC). These receptors were taken from a woman aged 18 to 35 with alopecia areata. Some clones in this sample may be carry-over from other donors' samples.

The chain uses TRBV11-2 and TRBJ1-6; D remains unclear. CDR3 length equals 14 residues. Germline CDR1 reads SGHAT; CDR2 reads FQNNGV. V was shortened by 1 base and J by 4 bases, with 5 bases between the two germline ends. As DNA, the CDR3 is TGTGCCAGCAGCTTAGGGGTGTATAATTCACCCCTCCACTTT. Amino acids: CASSLGVYNSPLHF.

This clonotype was detected a few times. The genes are TRBV6-6 and TRBJ1-3, with unresolved D. The CDR3 runs to 15 residues. Germline CDR1 and CDR2: MNHNY and SVGAGI (reference sequence). Deletions cut 3 bases from V and 0 bases from J, with 9 bases between. The CDR3 sequence is CASSYGRNSGNTIYF. CDR3 DNA sequence: TGTGCCAGCAGTTATGGCAGGAACTCTGGAAACACCATATATTTT.

The CDR3 DNA is TGTGCCAGCAGCCGTCAAGGGGCTGGAAAAGGCTACACCTTC. This translates into CASSRQGAGKGYTF. The chain joins TRBV4-2 to TRBJ1-2; the D gene is possibly TRBD1 (5 bases). Germline values: CDR1 LGHNA, CDR2 YNFKEQ. Deletions cut 4 bases from V and 8 bases from J, with 17 bases between. This CDR3 has 14 amino acids.

This clonotype was picked up a small number of times. The chain links TRBV7-6 to TRBJ2-7; TRBD1 aligns across 7 bases. The V gene end was trimmed by 5 bases and the J gene end by 0 bases; junction bases not matched to a gene: 7. Germline V gene sequence: CDR1 SGHVS, CDR2 FNYEAQ. The CDR3 is made up of 15 amino acids. CDR3 sequence: CASSRDSPTSYEQYF. CDR3 coding DNA: TGTGCCAGCAGCAGGGACAGCCCGACCTCCTACGAGCAGTACTTC. Full variable domain (rest looked up from reference TRBV7-6 and TRBJ2-7): GAGVSQSPRYKVTKRGQDVALRCDPISGHVSLYWYRQALGQGPEFLTYFNYEAQQDKSGLPNDRFSAERPEGSISTLTIQRTEQRDSAMYRCASSRDSPTSYEQYFGPGTRLTVT.

This clonotype was recorded many times. The chain joins TRBV5-5 to TRBJ2-5; no clear D. Germline lookup yields CDR1 SGHKS and CDR2 YYEKEE (reference sequence). CDR3 length: 16 residues. Between the trimmed V and J ends, which lost 0 bases and 3 bases, there was a span of 15 bases. The CDR3 protein is CASSLARLPSKETQYF. Here the CDR3 DNA reads TGTGCCAGCAGCTTGGCGCGGCTGCCTTCAAAAGAGACCCAGTACTTC. Using reference TRBV5-5 and TRBJ2-5 for the parts outside the CDR3, the full variable domain is DAGVTQSPTHLIKTRGQQVTLRCSPISGHKSVSWYQQVLGQGPQFIFQYYEKEERGRGNFPDRFSARQFPNYSSELNVNALLLGDSALYLCASSLARLPSKETQYFGPGTRLLVL.

Only a few counts were recorded for this clonotype. The CDR3 loop is CASSPLTEYNEQFF. As DNA, the CDR3 is TGTGCCAGCAGTCCTCTGACAGAGTACAATGAGCAGTTCTTC. The chain employs TRBV27 and TRBJ2-1; weak D call: TRBD1 (5 bases). V was shortened by 5 bases and J by 4 bases, with 12 bases between the two germline ends. Looked up from germline, CDR1 is MNHEY and CDR2 is SMNVEV (reference sequence). The CDR3 sequence is 14 residues long.

This clonotype was detected ten times or more. The chain combines TRBV6-2 or TRBV6-3 with TRBJ1-6; unclear D gene. The V end lost 2 bases, the J end lost 0 bases, and 17 bases lay between the germline ends. The CDR3 covers 19 residues. Germline V CDR1 and CDR2: MNHEY, SVGEGT. Here the CDR3 reads CASSYDGLTASSYNSPLHF. CDR3 bases: TGTGCCAGCAGTTACGACGGCCTTACAGCTAGCTCCTATAATTCACCCCTCCACTTT.

This clonotype was observed a few times. The chain combines TRBV20-1 with TRBJ1-5, with D perhaps TRBD1 (5 bases). Germline V gene data show CDR1 as DFQATT and CDR2 as SNEGSKA (reference sequence). The CDR3 runs to 14 residues. The V and J ends lost 5 bases and 5 bases respectively, with 16 bases between them. CDR3 DNA sequence: TGCAGTGCTGGGGGGGTGACTCAGGATCAGCCCCAGCATTTT. Residues: CSAGGVTQDQPQHF.